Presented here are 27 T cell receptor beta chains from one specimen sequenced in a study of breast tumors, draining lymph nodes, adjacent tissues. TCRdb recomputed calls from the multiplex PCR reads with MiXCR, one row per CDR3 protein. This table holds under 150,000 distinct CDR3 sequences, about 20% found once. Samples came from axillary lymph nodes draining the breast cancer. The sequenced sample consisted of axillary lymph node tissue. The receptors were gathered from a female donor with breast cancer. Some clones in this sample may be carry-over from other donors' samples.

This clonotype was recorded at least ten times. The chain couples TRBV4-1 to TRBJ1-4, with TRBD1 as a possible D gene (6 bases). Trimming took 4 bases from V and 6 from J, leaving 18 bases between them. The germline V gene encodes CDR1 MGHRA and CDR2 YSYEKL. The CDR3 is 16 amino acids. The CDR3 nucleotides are TGCGCCAGCAGCCTCGAGGGGGGGGCGCGGTATGAAAAACTGTTTTTT. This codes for CASSLEGGARYEKLFF.

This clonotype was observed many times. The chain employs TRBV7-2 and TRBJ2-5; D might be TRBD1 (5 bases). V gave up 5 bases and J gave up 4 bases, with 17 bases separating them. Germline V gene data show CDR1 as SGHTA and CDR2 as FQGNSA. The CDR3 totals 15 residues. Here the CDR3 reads CASSPRATAGETQYF. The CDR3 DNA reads TGTGCCAGCAGCCCGAGAGCGACAGCTGGAGAGACCCAGTACTTC.

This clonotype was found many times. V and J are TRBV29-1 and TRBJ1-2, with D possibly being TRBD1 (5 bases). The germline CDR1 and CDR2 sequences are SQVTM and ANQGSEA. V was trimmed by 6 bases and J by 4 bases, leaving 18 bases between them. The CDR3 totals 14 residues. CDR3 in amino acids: CSVQTVTFGYGYTF. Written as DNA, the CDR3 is TGCAGCGTCCAGACAGTGACCTTTGGCTATGGCTACACCTTC.

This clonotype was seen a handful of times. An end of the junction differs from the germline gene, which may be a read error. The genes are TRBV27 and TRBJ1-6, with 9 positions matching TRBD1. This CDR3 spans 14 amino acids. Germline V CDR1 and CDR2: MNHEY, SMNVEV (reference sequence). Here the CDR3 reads CASSPGQGGSPPHF. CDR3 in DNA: TGTGCCAGCAGTCCGGGACAGGGCGGGTCACCCCCCCACTTT.

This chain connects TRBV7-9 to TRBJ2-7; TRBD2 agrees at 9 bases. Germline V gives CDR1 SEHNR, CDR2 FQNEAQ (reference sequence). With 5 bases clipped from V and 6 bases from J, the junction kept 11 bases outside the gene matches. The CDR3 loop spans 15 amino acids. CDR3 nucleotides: TGTGCCAGCAGCCCCTATAGCGGGGGAATGCGCGAGCAGTACTTC. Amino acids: CASSPYSGGMREQYF. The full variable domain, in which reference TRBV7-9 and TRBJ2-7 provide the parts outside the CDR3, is DTGVSQNPRHKITKRGQNVTFRCDPISEHNRLYWYRQTLGQGPEFLTYFQNEAQLEKSRLLSDRFSAERPKGSFSTLEIQRTEQGDSAMYLCASSPYSGGMREQYFGPGTRLTVT.

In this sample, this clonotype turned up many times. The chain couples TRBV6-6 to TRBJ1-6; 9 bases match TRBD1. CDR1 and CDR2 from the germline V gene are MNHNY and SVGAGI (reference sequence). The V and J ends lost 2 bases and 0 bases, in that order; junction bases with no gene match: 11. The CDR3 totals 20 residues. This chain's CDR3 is CASSYSGQGFMSSYNSPLHF. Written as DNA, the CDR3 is TGTGCCAGCAGTTACAGTGGACAGGGGTTTATGAGCTCCTATAATTCACCCCTCCACTTT.

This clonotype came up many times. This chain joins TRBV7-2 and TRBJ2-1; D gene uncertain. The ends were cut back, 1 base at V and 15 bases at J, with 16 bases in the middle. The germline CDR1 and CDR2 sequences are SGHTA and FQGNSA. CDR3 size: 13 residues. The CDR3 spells CASSLGGASTLFF. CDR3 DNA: TGTGCCAGCAGCTTAGGAGGAGCTAGTACTCTGTTCTTC.

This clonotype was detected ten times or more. The CDR3 DNA reads as TGTGCCAGCAGTTTAGGCGGGGAATACTACGAGCAGTACTTC. Translation: CASSLGGEYYEQYF. V gene TRBV28 combines with J gene TRBJ2-7; D is possibly TRBD2 (6 bases). The germline CDR1 and CDR2 sequences are MDHEN and SYDVKM. This CDR3 spans 14 amino acids. The V gene lost 2 bases and the J gene lost 3 bases, with 11 bases spanning the gap.

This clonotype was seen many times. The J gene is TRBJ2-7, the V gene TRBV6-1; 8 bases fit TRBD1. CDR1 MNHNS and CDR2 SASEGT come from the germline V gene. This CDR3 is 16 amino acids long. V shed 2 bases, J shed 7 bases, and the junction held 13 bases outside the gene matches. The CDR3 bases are TGTGCCAGCAGTGAATTTGGGACAGGAGAGACGAGGGAGCAGTACTTC. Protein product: CASSEFGTGETREQYF.

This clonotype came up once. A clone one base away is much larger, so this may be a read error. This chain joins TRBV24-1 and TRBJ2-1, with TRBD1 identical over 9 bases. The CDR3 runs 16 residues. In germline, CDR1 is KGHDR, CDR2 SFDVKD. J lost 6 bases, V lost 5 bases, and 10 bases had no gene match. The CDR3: CATSVPGQGQTNEQFF. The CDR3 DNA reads TGTGCCACCAGTGTCCCGGGACAGGGCCAAACCAATGAGCAGTTCTTC.

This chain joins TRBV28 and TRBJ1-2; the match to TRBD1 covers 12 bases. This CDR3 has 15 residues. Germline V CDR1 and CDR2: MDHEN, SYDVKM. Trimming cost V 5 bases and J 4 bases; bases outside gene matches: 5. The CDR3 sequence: CASSRGTGGSYGYTF. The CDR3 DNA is TGTGCCAGCAGTCGTGGGACAGGGGGCAGCTATGGCTACACCTTC.

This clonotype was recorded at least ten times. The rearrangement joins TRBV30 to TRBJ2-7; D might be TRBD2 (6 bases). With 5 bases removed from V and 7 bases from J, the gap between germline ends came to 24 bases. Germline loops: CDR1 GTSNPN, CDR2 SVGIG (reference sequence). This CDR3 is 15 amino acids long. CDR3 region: CAWEGQGGVVGEQYF. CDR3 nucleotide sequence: TGTGCCTGGGAAGGTCAAGGAGGGGTGGTCGGAGAGCAGTACTTC.

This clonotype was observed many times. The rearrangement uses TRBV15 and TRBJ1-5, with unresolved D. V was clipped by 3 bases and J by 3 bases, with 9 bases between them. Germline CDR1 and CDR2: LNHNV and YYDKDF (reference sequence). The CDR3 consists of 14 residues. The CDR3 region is CATSRTEDNQPQHF. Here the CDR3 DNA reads TGTGCCACCAGCAGGACGGAGGACAATCAGCCCCAGCATTTT. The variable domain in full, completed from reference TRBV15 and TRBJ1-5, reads DAMVIQNPRYQVTQFGKPVTLSCSQTLNHNVMYWYQQKSSQAPKLLFHYYDKDFNNEADTPDNFQSRRPNTSFCFLDIRSPGLGDTAMYLCATSRTEDNQPQHFGDGTRLSIL.

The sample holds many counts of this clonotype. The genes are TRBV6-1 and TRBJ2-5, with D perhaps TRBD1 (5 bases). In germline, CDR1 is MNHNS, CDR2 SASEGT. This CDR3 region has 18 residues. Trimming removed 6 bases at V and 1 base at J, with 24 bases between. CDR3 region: CASSVGQGRPPSQETQYF. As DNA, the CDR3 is TGTGCCAGCAGCGTCGGCCAGGGTAGGCCCCCATCCCAAGAGACCCAGTACTTC.

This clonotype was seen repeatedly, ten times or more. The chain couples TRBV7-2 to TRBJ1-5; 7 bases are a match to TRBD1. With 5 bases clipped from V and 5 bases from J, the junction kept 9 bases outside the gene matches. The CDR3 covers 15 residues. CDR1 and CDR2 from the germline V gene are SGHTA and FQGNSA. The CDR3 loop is CASSGETGNYQPQHF. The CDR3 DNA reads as TGTGCCAGCAGCGGCGAGACAGGGAATTATCAGCCCCAGCATTTT.

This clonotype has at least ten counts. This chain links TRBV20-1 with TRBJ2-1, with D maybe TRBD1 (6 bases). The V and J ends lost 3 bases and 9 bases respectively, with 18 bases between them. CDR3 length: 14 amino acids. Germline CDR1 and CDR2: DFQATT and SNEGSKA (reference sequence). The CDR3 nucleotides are TGCAGTGCTAGTCTGTGGATTAGAGGGGGTGAGCAGTTCTTC. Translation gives CSASLWIRGGEQFF.

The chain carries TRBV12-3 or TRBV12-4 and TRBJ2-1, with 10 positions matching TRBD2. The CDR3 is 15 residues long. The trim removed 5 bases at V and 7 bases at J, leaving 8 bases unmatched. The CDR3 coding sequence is TGTGCCAGCAGTCCCCTAGCGGGAGTTTTTAATGAGCAGTTCTTC. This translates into CASSPLAGVFNEQFF.

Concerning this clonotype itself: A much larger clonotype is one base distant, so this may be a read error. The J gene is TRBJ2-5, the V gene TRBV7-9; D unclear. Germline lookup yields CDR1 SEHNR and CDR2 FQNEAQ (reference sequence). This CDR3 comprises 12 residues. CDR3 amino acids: CASSRNKETQCF. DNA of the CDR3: TGTGCCAGCAGCCGAAACAAAGAGACCCAGTGCTTC.

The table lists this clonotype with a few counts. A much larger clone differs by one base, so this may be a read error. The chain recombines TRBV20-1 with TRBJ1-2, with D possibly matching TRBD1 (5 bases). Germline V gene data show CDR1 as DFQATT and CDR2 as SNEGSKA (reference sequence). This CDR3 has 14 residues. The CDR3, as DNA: TGCAGTGCTAGAGACCGACAGACTAACCATGGCTACACCTTC. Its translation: CSARDRQTNHGYTF.

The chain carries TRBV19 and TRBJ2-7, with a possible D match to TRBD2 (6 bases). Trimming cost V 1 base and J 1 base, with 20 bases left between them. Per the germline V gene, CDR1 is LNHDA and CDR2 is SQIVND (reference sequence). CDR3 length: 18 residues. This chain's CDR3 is CASSIASGGAGASYEQYF. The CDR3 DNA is TGTGCCAGTAGTATAGCTAGTGGAGGGGCCGGAGCGTCCTACGAGCAGTACTTC.

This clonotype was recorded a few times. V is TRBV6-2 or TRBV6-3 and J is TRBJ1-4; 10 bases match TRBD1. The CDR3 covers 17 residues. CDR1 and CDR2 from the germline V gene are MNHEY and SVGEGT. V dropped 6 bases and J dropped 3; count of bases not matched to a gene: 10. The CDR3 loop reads CASRPTRQGASNEKLFF. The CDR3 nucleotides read TGTGCCAGCAGACCAACCCGACAGGGGGCCTCTAATGAAAAACTGTTTTTT.

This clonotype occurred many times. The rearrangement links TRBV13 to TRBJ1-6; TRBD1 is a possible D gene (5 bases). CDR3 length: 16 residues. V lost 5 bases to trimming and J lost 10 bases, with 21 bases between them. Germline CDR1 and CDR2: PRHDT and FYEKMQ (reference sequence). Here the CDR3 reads CASSPLSPGAGSPLHF. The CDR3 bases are TGTGCCAGCAGCCCCCTCTCGCCTGGGGCAGGATCACCCCTCCACTTT.

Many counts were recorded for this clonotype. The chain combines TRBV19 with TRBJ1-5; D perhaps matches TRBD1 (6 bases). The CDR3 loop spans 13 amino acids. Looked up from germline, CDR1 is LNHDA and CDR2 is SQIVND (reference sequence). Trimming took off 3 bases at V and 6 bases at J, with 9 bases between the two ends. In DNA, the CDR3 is TGTGCCAGTAGTATTTACAGGGTTCAGCCCCAGCATTTT. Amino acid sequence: CASSIYRVQPQHF. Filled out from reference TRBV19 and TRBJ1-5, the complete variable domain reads DGGITQSPKYLFRKEGQNVTLSCEQNLNHDAMYWYRQDPGQGLRLIYYSQIVNDFQKGDIAEGYSVSREKKESFPLTVTSAQKNPTAFYLCASSIYRVQPQHFGDGTRLSIL.

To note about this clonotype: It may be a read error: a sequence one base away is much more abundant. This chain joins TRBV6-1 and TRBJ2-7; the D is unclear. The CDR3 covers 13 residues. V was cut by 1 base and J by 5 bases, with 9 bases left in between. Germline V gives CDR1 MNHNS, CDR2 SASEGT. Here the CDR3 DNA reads TGTGCCAGCAGTGAAGATCTTTCCCACGAGCAGTACTTC. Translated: CASSEDLSHEQYF.

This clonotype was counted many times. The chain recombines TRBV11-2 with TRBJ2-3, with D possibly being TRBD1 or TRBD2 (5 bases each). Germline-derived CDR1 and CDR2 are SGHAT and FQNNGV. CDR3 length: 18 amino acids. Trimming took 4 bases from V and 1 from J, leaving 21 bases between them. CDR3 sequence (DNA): TGTGCCAGCAGCTCTGAACTACCCGGGACGGGACGCACAGATACGCAGTATTTT. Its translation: CASSSELPGTGRTDTQYF.

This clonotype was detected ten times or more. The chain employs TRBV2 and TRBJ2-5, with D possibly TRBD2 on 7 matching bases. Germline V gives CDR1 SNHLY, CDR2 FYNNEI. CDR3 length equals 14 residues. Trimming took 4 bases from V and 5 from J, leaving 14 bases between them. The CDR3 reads CASSGGGGLETQYF. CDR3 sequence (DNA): TGTGCCAGCAGTGGGGGGGGCGGCCTGGAGACCCAGTACTTC.

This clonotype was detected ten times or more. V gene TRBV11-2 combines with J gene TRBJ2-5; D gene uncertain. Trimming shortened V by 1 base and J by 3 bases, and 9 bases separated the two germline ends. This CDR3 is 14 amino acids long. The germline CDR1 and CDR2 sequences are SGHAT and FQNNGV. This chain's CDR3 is CASSLVPREETQYF. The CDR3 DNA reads TGTGCCAGCAGCTTAGTTCCCAGAGAAGAGACCCAGTACTTC.